The 12 T cell receptor beta chains reported below all come from one sample, sequenced in a study of Ad26.COV2.S vaccination and SARS-CoV-2 variants. Documented treatment: about 20 received Ad26.COV2.S at low or high dose, single or two shots; about five received placebo; per-sample allocation not given. Day 63 after the first injection of vaccine or placebo was the sampling time. Clones were sequenced by immunoSEQ multiplex PCR, and TCRdb holds only the in-frame ones, with some missing. The sample holds around 300,000 clones, around 88% seen once. Sample: peripheral blood, taken in a trial of Ad26.COV2.S vaccine versus placebo. Source of these receptors: a person aged 18-65 years who received the Ad26.COV2.S COVID-19 vaccine or a placebo.

This clone was found once. The gene calls are TRBV19 and TRBJ2-1; 7 nucleotides line up with TRBD2. This CDR3 spans 17 amino acids. From germline, CDR1 is LNHDA and CDR2 SQIVND (reference sequence). With 2 bases clipped from V and 4 bases from J, the junction kept 11 bases outside the gene matches. CDR3 sequence (DNA): TGTGCCAGTAGTATACCTCGCGGGCTAGCGGCTTACAATGAGCAGTTCTTC. It translates to CASSIPRGLAAYNEQFF.

V gene TRBV28 combines with J gene TRBJ1-4; tentatively, D is TRBD1 (6 bases). Germline CDR1 and CDR2: MDHEN and SYDVKM. V was trimmed by 7 bases and J by 6 bases, leaving 12 bases between them. The CDR3 runs to 13 residues. This CDR3 reads CASKEQGDEKLFF. CDR3 coding DNA: TGTGCCAGCAAGGAACAGGGTGATGAAAAACTGTTTTTT.

The gene calls are TRBV28 and TRBJ2-5; D gene ambiguous. Trimming left V 6 bases short and J 0 bases short, with 11 bases between. CDR3 length: 14 amino acids. CDR1 and CDR2 (germline): MDHEN, SYDVKM. The CDR3: CASSITENQETQYF. The CDR3 DNA is TGTGCCAGCAGCATTACAGAGAACCAAGAGACCCAGTACTTC.

The chain is built from TRBV30 and TRBJ2-1; the match to TRBD2 covers 14 bases. The ends lost 1 base at V and 10 bases at J; junction bases unmatched: 3. CDR3 length equals 14 residues. Looked up from germline, CDR1 is GTSNPN and CDR2 is SVGIG (reference sequence). The CDR3 sequence is CAWSEGLAGEEQFF. The CDR3 region has the DNA TGTGCCTGGAGTGAGGGACTAGCGGGAGAAGAGCAGTTCTTC.

This chain links TRBV4-3 with TRBJ2-2; 8 nucleotides line up with TRBD1. The V segment lost 3 bases and the J segment 0 bases; nucleotides outside the gene matches: 3. This CDR3 has 16 residues. Germline V gives CDR1 LGHNA, CDR2 YSLEER. The DNA for the CDR3 is TGCGCCAGCAGCCATGGACAGGGACCGAACACCGGGGAGCTGTTTTTT. Protein: CASSHGQGPNTGELFF.

On this clone: A far bigger clonotype differs at one base, so this is likely a read error. The rearrangement links TRBV28 to TRBJ2-1; D call uncertain. Trimming stripped 3 bases from V and 0 bases from J, with 6 bases between. There are 14 residues in the CDR3. In germline, CDR1 is MDHEN, CDR2 SYDVKM. The DNA of the CDR3 is TGTGCCAGCAGTTTTGGTAGCTCCTACAATGAGCAGTTCTTC. This encodes CASSFGSSYNEQFF. The full variable domain, completed using reference TRBV28 and TRBJ2-1, is DVKVTQSSRYLVKRTGEKVFLECVQDMDHENMFWYRQDPGLGLRLIYFSYDVKMKEKGDIPEGYSVSREKKERFSLILESASTNQTSMYLCASSFGSSYNEQFFGPGTRLTVL.

The rearrangement joins TRBV6-9 to TRBJ1-1; 7 nucleotides line up with TRBD1. CDR1 and CDR2 from the germline V gene are MNHGY and SVAAGI. This CDR3 contains 15 residues. The junction had 6 bases not matched to a gene; V was cut back by 3 bases and J by 2 bases. In DNA, the CDR3 is TGTGCCAGCAGTTACACAGGGGCGGGTAACACTGAAGCTTTCTTT. Protein product: CASSYTGAGNTEAFF.

The rearrangement joins TRBV7-9 to TRBJ2-3; 8 bases agree with TRBD1. This CDR3 spans 18 amino acids. Germline lookup yields CDR1 SEHNR and CDR2 FQNEAQ (reference sequence). Germline trimming cut 6 bases from V and 4 bases from J; bases unmatched to any gene: 18. The CDR3 DNA reads as TGTGCCAGCAGGGTTGGGGCAGGGGGCGAATATATCTCAGATACGCAGTATTTT. It is translated as CASRVGAGGEYISDTQYF.

This clone occurred once. The chain recombines TRBV5-1 with TRBJ2-2, with a weak D call TRBD1 (5 bases). The ends were cut back, 0 bases at V and 6 bases at J, with 12 bases in the middle. CDR1 and CDR2 (germline): SGHRS, YFSETQ. The CDR3 is made up of 15 amino acids. This CDR3 reads CASSLAQQVPGELFF. CDR3 DNA: TGCGCCAGCAGCTTGGCACAACAGGTCCCCGGGGAGCTGTTTTTT.

This clone was picked up a small number of times. V and J are TRBV3-1 (or the pseudogene TRBV3-2) and TRBJ2-3, with D maybe TRBD1 (6 bases). The CDR3 extends over 16 amino acids. Trimming removed 3 bases from V and 3 bases from J, with 16 bases in between. The germline V gene has CDR1 LGHDT and CDR2 YNNKEL (reference sequence). CDR3 protein: CASSHGLRTVTDTQYF. The CDR3 DNA is TGTGCCAGCAGCCACGGGCTCCGGACAGTTACAGATACGCAGTATTTT.

This rearrangement joins TRBV27 to TRBJ2-3, with 12 bases fitting TRBD2. The CDR3 loop spans 15 amino acids. Losses at the gene ends were 5 bases for V and 3 bases for J; bases not matched to a gene: 3. Looked up from germline, CDR1 is MNHEY and CDR2 is SMNVEV (reference sequence). CDR3 loop: CASSITSGGTDTQYF. The CDR3 DNA is TGTGCCAGCAGTATTACTAGCGGGGGGACAGATACGCAGTATTTT.

The V gene is TRBV7-9, the J gene TRBJ2-6; either TRBD1 or TRBD2 may supply D (5 bases each). Trimming stripped 5 bases from V and 0 bases from J, with 11 bases between. The germline V gene has CDR1 SEHNR and CDR2 FQNEAQ (reference sequence). The CDR3 has 16 residues. The CDR3 sequence: CASSPPGGSGANVLTF. The CDR3, as DNA: TGTGCCAGCAGCCCCCCTGGGGGCTCTGGGGCCAACGTCCTGACTTTC.